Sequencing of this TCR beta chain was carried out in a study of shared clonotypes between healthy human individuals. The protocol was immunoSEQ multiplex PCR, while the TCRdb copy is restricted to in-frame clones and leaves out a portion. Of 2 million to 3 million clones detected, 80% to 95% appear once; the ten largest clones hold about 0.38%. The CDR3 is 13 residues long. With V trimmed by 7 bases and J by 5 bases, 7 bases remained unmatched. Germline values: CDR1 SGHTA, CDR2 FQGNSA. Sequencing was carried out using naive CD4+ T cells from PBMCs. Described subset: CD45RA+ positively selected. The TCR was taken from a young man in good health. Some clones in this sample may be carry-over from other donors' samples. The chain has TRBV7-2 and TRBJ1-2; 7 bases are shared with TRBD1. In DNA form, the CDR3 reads TGTGCCAGCACGCGGCAGGGGGGGTATGGCTACACCTTC. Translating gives CASTRQGGYGYTF. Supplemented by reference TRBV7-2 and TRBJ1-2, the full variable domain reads GAGVSQSPSNKVTEKGKDVELRCDPISGHTALYWYRQSLGQGLEFLIYFQGNSAPDKSGLPSDRFSAERTGGSVSTLTIQRTQQEDSAVYLCASTRQGGYGYTFGSGTRLTVV.